The clone carrying this T cell receptor (beta chain) was counted between two and nine times. Its cognate antigen is unknown. These data come from a study of T cell repertoires in cytomegalovirus infection. About the research overall: Well-studied HLA-B-restricted epitopes and recently identified HLA-C-restricted epitopes of CMV were both used in the study. In public TCR beta signatures, there were indications of both CMV infection and matching HLA type.

TCRdb reprocessed the reads via MiXCR and lists one record per CDR3 protein. The repertoire holds about 740,000 distinct CDR3 sequences, with approximately 33% as singletons. CDR1 is SEHNR, CDR2 FQNEAQ, per germline (reference sequence). This CDR3 region has 16 residues. Trimming stripped 1 base from V and 2 bases from J, with 12 bases between. The V gene is TRBV7-9, the J gene TRBJ1-3, with D possibly being TRBD1 (5 bases). The clonotype was recovered from a human donor in good health (CMV status not recorded). Some clones in this sample may be carry-over from other donors' samples. The sequencing used cultured PBMCs, collected from culture after CMV antigen stimulation. DNA of the CDR3: TGTGCCAGCAGCTTAGACGGGACTCACCCTGGAAACACCATATATTTT. This encodes CASSLDGTHPGNTIYF.